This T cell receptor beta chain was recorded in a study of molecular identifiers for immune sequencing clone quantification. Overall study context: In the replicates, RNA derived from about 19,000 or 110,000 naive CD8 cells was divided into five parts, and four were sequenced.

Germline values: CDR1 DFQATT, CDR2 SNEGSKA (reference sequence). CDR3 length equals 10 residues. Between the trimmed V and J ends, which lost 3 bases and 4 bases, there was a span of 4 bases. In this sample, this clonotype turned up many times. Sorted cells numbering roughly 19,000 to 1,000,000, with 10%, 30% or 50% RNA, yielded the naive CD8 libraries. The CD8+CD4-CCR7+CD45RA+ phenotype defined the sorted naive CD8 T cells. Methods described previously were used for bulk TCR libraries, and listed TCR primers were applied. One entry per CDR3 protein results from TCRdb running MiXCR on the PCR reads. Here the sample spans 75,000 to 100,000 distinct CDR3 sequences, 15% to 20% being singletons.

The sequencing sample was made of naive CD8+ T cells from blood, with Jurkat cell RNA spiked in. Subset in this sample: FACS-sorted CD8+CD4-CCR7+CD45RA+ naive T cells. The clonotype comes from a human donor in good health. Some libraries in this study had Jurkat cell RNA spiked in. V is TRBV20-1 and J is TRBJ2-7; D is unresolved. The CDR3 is CSAREYEQYF. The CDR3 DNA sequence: TGCAGTGCTAGGGAGTACGAGCAGTACTTC.